Listed below are T cell receptor beta chains from one sample, sequenced in a study of graft-versus-host responses after intestinal transplantation. The data were produced by immunoSEQ multiplex PCR, yet TCRdb's version contains in-frame clones alone and is incomplete. This sample has about 94,000 clones, with 90% to 95% found just once. These receptors have no known antigen. The sequencing here drew on unstimulated CD8+ T cells sorted from spleen or lymph node cells, taken before intestinal transplant. These receptors were collected from a human donor who received an intestinal transplant. The CDR3 runs from the conserved cysteine through the conserved F or W. Each record gives: J gene, V gene, CDR3 protein.

TRBJ1-2 TRBV4-3 CASSQEPDQENYGYTF
TRBJ2-1 TRBV27 CASSAQGREQFF
TRBJ2-3 TRBV10-2 CASSDRGSTDTQYF
TRBJ2-1 TRBV6-5 CASSYTLAPSYNEQFF
TRBJ2-7 TRBV5-1 CASSPQGLPKYEQYF
TRBJ1-1 TRBV11-2 CASRFQGPEAFF
TRBJ2-4 TRBV6-1 CASSAWAPLAENIQYF
TRBJ1-1 TRBV6-6 CASSPDRMLTEAFF
TRBJ2-1 TRBV5-1 CASSLVYTGEQDNEQFF
TRBJ2-7 TRBV5-5 CASSPGQGSYEQYF
TRBJ2-1 TRBV27 CASSTASGSLDEQFF
TRBJ2-1 TRBV4-3 CASSQERTSGGRGYEQFF
TRBJ1-1 TRBV6-5 CASSLARNTEAFF
TRBJ2-6 TRBV15 CATSREGLSGANVLTF
TRBJ1-5 TRBV30 CAWAGDSNQPQHF
TRBJ2-7 TRBV9 CASSVAEGASYEQYF
TRBJ1-2 TRBV7-2 CASSQGLSRGDYGYTF
TRBJ2-1 TRBV12-5 CASGVGTYNEQFF
TRBJ2-5 TRBV9 CASSVAEGPQETQYF
TRBJ1-1 TRBV27 CASSFGTEITEAFF
TRBJ1-1 TRBV4-1 CASSHTGGAEAFF
TRBJ1-3 TRBV5-6 CASSEDYTGNTIYF
TRBJ1-2 TRBV5-8 CASSLAGTGAGSYGYTF
TRBJ1-5 TRBV7-2 CASSLNRGLLSNQPQHF
TRBJ1-5 TRBV7-9 CASSLDWEGGQPQHF
TRBJ2-5 TRBV19 CASSIGGSRQETQYF
TRBJ2-1 TRBV9 CASSGTSGGNEQFF
TRBJ1-5 TRBV23-1 CASGPTPGGNQPQHF
TRBJ2-4 TRBV7-2 CAAGRENSPNIQYF
TRBJ2-1 TRBV28 CASSISGGSDNEQFF
TRBJ2-5 TRBV29-1 CSVRSRENRETQYF
TRBJ2-4 TRBV9 CASSPSGTGRDIQYF
TRBJ1-1 TRBV4-1 CASSPGQVNTEAFF
TRBJ2-7 TRBV6-6 CASSYGHSYEQYF
TRBJ1-4 TRBV4-3 CASSRKGVFREKLFF
TRBJ2-5 TRBV29-1 CSVGRVDGAWETQYF
TRBJ1-5 TRBV19 CASSKDRENQPQHF
TRBJ2-1 TRBV6-6 CASSYSDRGWDEQFF
TRBJ1-1 TRBV4-3 CASSQEAGGASFF
TRBJ2-1 TRBV7-9 CASSQVYGNEQFF